The rows below give T cell receptor beta chains drawn from one sample of a study of blood T cell dynamics during melanoma immunotherapy. The repertoire was sequenced with immunoSEQ multiplex PCR; TCRdb's copy has only in-frame clones and lacks some. The sample lists some 5,700 clones, around 82% seen once, with under 13% in the top ten. Sequenced here: blood, sampled from a patient treated with checkpoint blockade. The receptors originated from a human donor with melanoma. Each CDR3 is given with its conserved first and last residue. Each record gives: V gene, D gene, clone size, J gene, CDR3 protein, CDR3 DNA. The D gene is left open where the match is weak. Expanded clones get a size class; other rows say once, few or many, or leave the size out.

TRBV18	-	few	TRBJ1-2	CASSPDRGQLYGYTF	TGTGCCAGCTCACCAGATCGGGGGCAGCTCTATGGCTACACCTTC
TRBV6-1	-	-	TRBJ1-3	CASRIAGGGGNTIYF	TGTGCCAGCAGGATAGCGGGGGGCGGTGGAAACACCATATATTTT
TRBV28	-	-	TRBJ2-7	CASSSRYRGLAGSYEQYF	TGTGCCAGCAGTTCCCGATACAGGGGGCTAGCGGGATCCTACGAGCAGTACTTC
TRBV6-5	-	-	TRBJ1-5	CASSYQGNQPQHF	TGTGCCAGCAGTTACCAGGGCAATCAGCCCCAGCATTTT
TRBV5-6	TRBD1	-	TRBJ1-5	CASSYDRGSNQPQHF	TGTGCCAGCAGCTACGACAGGGGGAGCAATCAGCCCCAGCATTTT
TRBV7-2	-	-	TRBJ2-7	CASSPFGYGRSYEQYF	TGTGCCAGCAGCCCCTTTGGTTACGGCAGATCCTACGAGCAGTACTTC
TRBV28	-	-	TRBJ2-7	CASKMGPPFFYEQYF	TGTGCCAGCAAGATGGGTCCCCCCTTTTTCTACGAGCAGTACTTC
TRBV11-2	TRBD2	-	TRBJ2-7	CASSATSGSDHEQYF	TGTGCCAGCAGCGCCACTAGCGGGAGTGACCACGAGCAGTACTTC
TRBV5-8	-	-	TRBJ1-5	CASSLTRVQPQHF	TGTGCCAGCAGCTTAACGAGGGTACAGCCCCAGCATTTT
TRBV2	TRBD1	-	TRBJ1-5	CASRFEMGQGKSNQPQHF	TGTGCCAGCAGGTTTGAGATGGGACAGGGAAAAAGCAATCAGCCCCAGCATTTT
TRBV6-6	-	once	TRBJ2-7	CASSYTGEGREQYF	TGTGCCAGCAGTTACACCGGAGAGGGAAGGGAGCAGTACTTC
TRBV5-4	TRBD1	-	TRBJ2-7	CASSLGQSYEQYF	TGTGCCAGCAGCCTGGGACAGTCCTACGAGCAGTACTTC
TRBV6-1	-	-	TRBJ1-3	CASSSTQGSGNTIYF	TGTGCCAGCTCCTCGACACAGGGCTCTGGAAACACCATATATTTT
TRBV11-2	TRBD1	-	TRBJ1-2	CASSPGSGTGAYGYTF	TGTGCCAGCAGCCCTGGGTCTGGGACAGGGGCCTATGGCTACACCTTC
TRBV29-1	TRBD1	-	TRBJ2-7	CSVKLQGALLEQYF	TGCAGCGTAAAACTACAGGGGGCGCTTCTCGAGCAGTACTTC
TRBV19	-	-	TRBJ1-6	CASTRWGFGNSPLHF	TGTGCCAGTACTAGATGGGGGTTTGGCAATTCACCCCTCCACTTT
TRBV7-2	TRBD1	-	TRBJ1-4	CASSFAGQGLREKLFF	TGTGCCAGCAGTTTTGCTGGACAGGGCTTGAGGGAAAAACTGTTTTTT
TRBV11-2	-	-	TRBJ2-7	CASSTLLRAGFYEQYF	TGTGCCAGCAGCACCCTCCTGCGGGCGGGGTTTTACGAGCAGTACTTC
TRBV6-5	-	-	TRBJ1-2	CASSYSSGINYGYTF	TGTGCCAGCAGTTACTCGAGCGGGATTAACTATGGCTACACCTTC
TRBV11-2	-	-	TRBJ1-5	CASSLDRVQPQHF	TGTGCCAGCAGCTTAGATCGGGTTCAGCCCCAGCATTTT
TRBV27	-	-	TRBJ2-7	CASSRGVAQYF	TGTGCCAGCAGTCGAGGGGTGGCGCAGTACTTC
TRBV7-2	-	-	TRBJ1-3	CASSFDRGNTIYF	TGTGCCAGCAGCTTCGACAGGGGAAACACCATATATTTT
TRBV2	TRBD1	-	TRBJ2-7	CASSAGTGTLEQYF	TGTGCCAGCAGTGCCGGGACAGGGACCCTCGAGCAGTACTTC
TRBV6-5	TRBD1	-	TRBJ1-2	CASRSPGQSNYGYTF	TGTGCCAGCAGATCTCCGGGACAGAGCAACTATGGCTACACCTTC
TRBV7-2	-	-	TRBJ2-7	CASSRTGSYEQYF	TGTGCCAGCAGCCGAACTGGCTCCTACGAGCAGTACTTC
TRBV6-1	TRBD2	-	TRBJ2-7	CASSEERGVPYEQYF	TGTGCCAGCAGTGAAGAACGGGGGGTACCCTACGAGCAGTACTTC
TRBV10-1	TRBD1	-	TRBJ2-7	CASSGGQGDEQYF	TGCGCCAGCAGTGGAGGACAGGGGGACGAGCAGTACTTC
TRBV5-5	-	-	TRBJ2-7	CASSLDINEQYF	TGTGCCAGCAGCCTTGACATCAACGAGCAGTACTTC
TRBV7-3	-	few	TRBJ1-1	CASSLESGDTEAFF	TGTGCCAGCAGCCTGGAGTCGGGGGACACTGAAGCTTTCTTT
TRBV28	TRBD1	-	TRBJ2-7	CASSLSGTDYEQYF	TGTGCCAGCAGCCTATCCGGGACAGACTACGAGCAGTACTTC
TRBV19	TRBD1	-	TRBJ1-4	CASSVGTANEKLFF	TGTGCCAGTAGTGTCGGGACAGCGAATGAAAAACTGTTTTTT
TRBV19	TRBD1	-	TRBJ1-1	CASRTDRGGTEAFF	TGTGCCAGTAGAACAGACAGGGGAGGCACTGAAGCTTTCTTT
TRBV5-6	-	once	TRBJ1-2	CASSLGSAAINYGYTF	TGTGCCAGCAGCTTGGGTTCGGCAGCTATTAACTATGGCTACACCTTC
TRBV30	TRBD1	-	TRBJ1-1	CAWSLDRGIKVNTEAFF	TGTGCCTGGAGTTTGGACAGGGGGATTAAAGTAAACACTGAAGCTTTCTTT
TRBV19	-	-	TRBJ1-2	CASSETVNGYTF	TGTGCCAGTAGTGAGACAGTAAATGGCTACACCTTC
TRBV11-2	-	-	TRBJ2-7	CASSAEAGGMLFEQYF	TGTGCCAGCAGTGCGGAGGCAGGCGGAATGCTCTTTGAGCAGTACTTC
TRBV5-1	-	-	TRBJ1-1	CASSRQGIPLNTEAFF	TGCGCCAGCTCACGGCAGGGAATCCCCCTGAACACTGAAGCTTTCTTT
TRBV6-6	-	-	TRBJ1-1	CASSPVGFNTEAFF	TGTGCCAGCAGCCCCGTGGGATTTAACACTGAAGCTTTCTTT
TRBV7-8	-	few	TRBJ1-2	CASSPTSAGYTF	TGTGCCAGCAGCCCCACCTCGGCCGGCTACACCTTC
TRBV2	TRBD1	-	TRBJ1-6	CASGSDRGFSPLHF	TGTGCCAGCGGTTCGGACAGGGGGTTTTCACCCCTCCACTTT
TRBV28	-	-	TRBJ1-4	CASRRGGLNEKLFF	TGTGCCAGCAGAAGAGGGGGGTTGAATGAAAAACTGTTTTTT
TRBV25-1	-	-	TRBJ2-7	CASAGSGPYEQYF	TGTGCCAGCGCTGGGTCGGGTCCCTACGAGCAGTACTTC
TRBV30	-	-	TRBJ1-4	CAWSVKGLQTNEKLFF	TGTGCCTGGAGTGTAAAGGGGTTGCAGACTAATGAAAAACTGTTTTTT
TRBV7-9	-	-	TRBJ2-7	CASSSQGYEQYF	TGTGCCAGCAGCTCCCAGGGCTACGAGCAGTACTTC
TRBV6-5	-	-	TRBJ1-2	CASSFEDSRNGYTF	TGTGCCAGCAGTTTTGAGGACTCCCGGAATGGCTACACCTTC
TRBV6-5	TRBD1	-	TRBJ1-1	CASSDRGTGSEAFF	TGTGCCAGCAGTGACCGCGGGACAGGGAGTGAAGCTTTCTTT
TRBV6-6	TRBD1	once	TRBJ1-5	CASSYQGERNQPQHF	TGTGCCAGCAGTTATCAGGGGGAGCGCAATCAGCCCCAGCATTTT
TRBV5-4	TRBD1	-	TRBJ2-7	CASSANTGDYEQYF	TGTGCCAGCAGCGCTAATACAGGGGACTACGAGCAGTACTTC
TRBV25-1	-	-	TRBJ1-6	CAYREGPGPLHF	TGTGCCTACAGGGAAGGGCCCGGACCCCTCCACTTT